This T cell receptor (beta chain) was observed in a study of shared clonotypes between healthy human individuals. Using 200 ng DNA, 30,000 or so T cell genomes, the sorted-subset replicate PCRs were run. Using immunoSEQ multiplex PCR, the repertoire was profiled, and TCRdb retains in-frame clones only, with some absent. Seen here are millions of clones, 85% to 95% observed once, and the top ten hold around 0.15%. Study results and caveats: The generation probabilities recorded for non-shared clonotypes fell below those of clonotypes shared by all four donors. Naive CD4 clonotypes overlapped across a handful of donors at approximately 4.5%. Among donors, sharing of clonotypes was expected to be affected by sequencing depth.

V was pared by 3 bases and J by 3 bases, with 20 bases between. CDR1 is GTSNPN, CDR2 SVGIG, per germline (reference sequence). This CDR3 region has 16 residues. In the case of this clone: Its target is not known.

The clonotype comes from a young man in good health. The material sequenced was naive CD4+ T cells sorted from blood. Subset noted: CD45RA+ positively selected. The chain has TRBV30 and TRBJ1-1; tentatively, D is TRBD1 (6 bases). CDR3: CAWSPRGGRMDTEAFF. CDR3 in DNA: TGTGCCTGGAGCCCCCGGGGGGGGCGAATGGACACTGAAGCTTTCTTT.